These 17 T cell receptor beta chains were sequenced from one sample in a study of control samples from healthy donors and cancer patients. Measured with immunoSEQ multiplex PCR; TCRdb has only the in-frame clones, and not every one. The table has 150,000 to 200,000 clones, approximately 94% seen once. The specimen was blood. These receptors were collected from a man younger than 45 in good health.

CDR3 region: CASGGQLNTEAFF. CDR3 nucleotide sequence: TGTGCCAGCGGCGGACAGTTAAACACTGAAGCTTTCTTT. The chain carries TRBV12-3 or TRBV12-4 and TRBJ1-1, with a weak D call TRBD1 (6 bases). V was shortened by 8 bases and J by 2 bases, with 12 bases between the two germline ends. The CDR3 totals 13 residues.

This chain connects TRBV9 to TRBJ2-5, with D perhaps TRBD1 (6 bases). The germline V gene encodes CDR1 SGDLS and CDR2 YYNGEE. V was cut by 0 bases and J by 5 bases, with 14 bases left in between. The CDR3 contains 15 residues. The DNA of the CDR3 is TGTGCCAGCAGCGTAGCGGGCAGGGGCTGGGAGACCCAGTACTTC. Residues: CASSVAGRGWETQYF.

This clone was counted only a few times. The chain combines TRBV7-2 with TRBJ2-5; no firm D call. Trimming stripped 6 bases from V and 8 bases from J, with 16 bases between. This CDR3 is 13 amino acids long. Germline-derived CDR1 and CDR2 are SGHTA and FQGNSA. CDR3 in DNA: TGTGCCAGCAGTCGAGATGGTTTACCAACCCAGTACTTC. Translating it yields CASSRDGLPTQYF.

This clone was picked up one time. The genes are TRBV6-1 and TRBJ1-6; 8 bases map to TRBD1. CDR1 is MNHNS, CDR2 SASEGT, per germline. The V segment lost 4 bases and the J segment 7 bases; nucleotides outside the gene matches: 12. The CDR3 is 17 amino acids. The DNA of the CDR3 is TGTGCCAGCAGTGTCCTCGCAGGGGGCGCGAGGAATTCACCCCTCCACTTT. Protein sequence: CASSVLAGGARNSPLHF.

The CDR3 loop reads CASSPRQGLVETQYF. The CDR3, as DNA: TGTGCCAGCTCACCGCGACAGGGGCTTGTAGAGACCCAGTACTTC. The chain carries TRBV18 and TRBJ2-5, with 8 positions matching TRBD1. Germline assignment: CDR1 KGHSH and CDR2 LQKENI. V dropped 3 bases and J dropped 4; count of bases not matched to a gene: 7. CDR3 length: 15 amino acids. The complete variable domain, with remaining parts taken from reference TRBV18 and TRBJ2-5, reads NAGVMQNPRHLVRRRGQEARLRCSPMKGHSHVYWYRQLPEEGLKFMVYLQKENIIDESGMPKERFSAEFPKEGPSILRIQQVVRGDSAAYFCASSPRQGLVETQYFGPGTRLLVL.

The chain has TRBV7-2 and TRBJ1-2; 9 nucleotides align to TRBD1. Germline V CDR1 and CDR2: SGHTA, FQGNSA. V shed 5 bases, J shed 6 bases, and the junction held 10 bases outside the gene matches. The CDR3 spans 15 residues. The DNA for the CDR3 is TGTGCCAGCAGCACAAGGCCCGGACAGGGGAATGGCTACACCTTC. Translation: CASSTRPGQGNGYTF.

The rearrangement joins TRBV2 to TRBJ2-5; D is unresolved. Trimming stripped 7 bases from V and 1 base from J, with 10 bases between. This CDR3 contains 13 residues. Germline V gene data show CDR1 as SNHLY and CDR2 as FYNNEI. DNA for the CDR3: TGTGCCAGCACGGTAGGCAGCCAAGAGACCCAGTACTTC. Translation gives CASTVGSQETQYF.

V gene TRBV6-6 combines with J gene TRBJ2-1; no reliable D call. Germline CDR1 is MNHNY and CDR2 is SVGAGI (reference sequence). The CDR3 runs 15 residues. Trimming pared 3 bases from V and 5 bases from J, leaving 14 bases between. The CDR3 DNA sequence: TGTGCCAGCAGTTATTTGGTCAGTTCCAACAATGAGCAGTTCTTC. Amino acids: CASSYLVSSNNEQFF.

The V gene is TRBV18, the J gene TRBJ1-2; tentatively, D is TRBD1 (6 bases). V was pared by 3 bases and J by 6 bases, with 14 bases between. Germline CDR1 KGHSH, CDR2 LQKENI. This CDR3 is 14 amino acids long. CDR3 region: CASSPTGWTDGYTF. As DNA, the CDR3 is TGTGCCAGCTCACCCACAGGGTGGACAGATGGCTACACCTTC.

The gene calls are TRBV29-1 and TRBJ1-1, with 11 bases fitting TRBD1. This CDR3 contains 18 residues. CDR1 is SQVTM, CDR2 ANQGSEA, per germline. J gave up 2 bases and V 5 bases, and 16 bases lay outside the gene matches. This chain's CDR3 is CSVQPPGRDRGYNTEAFF. DNA for the CDR3: TGCAGCGTTCAGCCCCCAGGGAGGGACAGGGGGTACAACACTGAAGCTTTCTTT.

The chain couples TRBV15 to TRBJ2-5, with 7 positions matching TRBD2. CDR1 is LNHNV, CDR2 YYDKDF, per germline (reference sequence). V was pared by 1 base and J by 9 bases, with 5 bases of the junction left unmatched. The CDR3 is 13 amino acids. The CDR3 region has the DNA TGTGCCACCAGCAGAGGGCTAGCGGAGGCCCAGTACTTC. Translating it yields CATSRGLAEAQYF.

This rearrangement joins TRBV7-8 to TRBJ1-2; 7 bases are a match to TRBD1. The CDR3 length is 12 residues. J was trimmed by 8 bases and V by 2 bases; bases with no gene match: 2. The germline CDR1 and CDR2 sequences are SGHVS and FQNEAQ. The DNA for the CDR3 is TGTGCCAGCAGCTTAAGGACAGGAGGCTACACCTTC. It yields the protein CASSLRTGGYTF.

The rearrangement joins TRBV2 to TRBJ1-5; D possibly corresponds to TRBD1 (6 bases). Trimming stripped 3 bases from V and 0 bases from J, with 18 bases between. Germline lookup yields CDR1 SNHLY and CDR2 FYNNEI. The CDR3 covers 18 residues. CDR3 nucleotides: TGTGCCAGCAGTGACCGGGATCACAGGGTGTATAGCAATCAGCCCCAGCATTTT. Translation: CASSDRDHRVYSNQPQHF.

This clone has a handful of counts. The chain carries TRBV30 and TRBJ1-5, with TRBD1 identical over 7 bases. The CDR3 length is 12 residues. V shed 5 bases, J shed 6 bases, and the junction held 4 bases outside the gene matches. The germline V gene encodes CDR1 GTSNPN and CDR2 SVGIG (reference sequence). CDR3 residues: CAWSQGTQPQHF. The CDR3 DNA is TGTGCCTGGTCACAGGGGACTCAGCCCCAGCATTTT.

The rearrangement joins TRBV4-1 to TRBJ2-1; 8 bases are a match to TRBD2. This CDR3 is 18 amino acids long. Per the germline V gene, CDR1 is MGHRA and CDR2 is YSYEKL. Unmatched junction bases numbered 19, after V lost 4 bases and J lost 8 bases. The CDR3 coding sequence is TGCGCCAGCAGCCTAGGAGGTGTACTAGCGGCCCCAGGCTATGAGCAGTTCTTC. It encodes CASSLGGVLAAPGYEQFF.

The chain is built from TRBV19 and TRBJ1-2; D ambiguous. The CDR3 is 11 residues long. Trimming took 1 base from V and 14 from J, leaving 11 bases between them. Germline CDR1 reads LNHDA; CDR2 reads SQIVND (reference sequence). CDR3: CASSIGAVDTF. CDR3 nucleotides: TGTGCCAGTAGTATAGGAGCTGTGGATACCTTC.

The chain has TRBV5-4 and TRBJ2-7; 9 bases map to TRBD2. CDR1 is SGHNT and CDR2 is YYREEE in the germline V gene (reference sequence). The trim removed 0 bases at V and 7 bases at J, leaving 11 bases unmatched. CDR3 length: 16 amino acids. CDR3 region: CASSLELAGAYVEQYF. DNA for the CDR3: TGTGCCAGCAGCTTGGAATTAGCGGGGGCCTACGTGGAGCAGTACTTC. The variable domain in full, completed from reference TRBV5-4 and TRBJ2-7, reads ETGVTQSPTHLIKTRGQQVTLRCSSQSGHNTVSWYQQALGQGPQFIFQYYREEENGRGNFPPRFSGLQFPNYSSELNVNALELDDSALYLCASSLELAGAYVEQYFGPGTRLTVT.